This TCR beta chain derives from a study of Ad26.COV2.S vaccination and SARS-CoV-2 variants. Study background: Within the COV1001 Ad26.COV2.S trial arm, the donor was enrolled.

Indicated treatment: approximately 18 received Ad26.COV2.S at low or high dose, single or two shots; several received placebo; per-sample allocation not given. Sample collection was performed on day 63 after the first vaccine or placebo injection. This adult donor, from Boston, was 18-55 years old. Note on this clone: Its antigen is undetermined.

Libraries were prepared by immunoSEQ multiplex PCR; TCRdb keeps only in-frame clonotypes and omits some of them. This table has 300,000 to 450,000 clones, around 83% appearing once. Study outcomes and limitations: Vaccine recipients posted higher spike-specific TCR breadth than their placebo counterparts. Quantification of TCR breadth and depth may have yielded underestimates of total T cell responses.

Germline loops: CDR1 SGHAT, CDR2 FQNNGV. V lost 1 base and J 5 bases, leaving 5 bases between the germline ends. The CDR3 sequence is 12 residues long. This chain uses TRBV11-2 with TRBJ2-5, with D hard to call. Sequenced here: peripheral blood, sampled in a trial of Ad26.COV2.S vaccine versus placebo. The clonotype originates from a person between 18 and 65 years old who received the Ad26.COV2.S COVID-19 vaccine or a placebo. Here the CDR3 DNA reads TGTGCCAGCAGCTTAGCTTGGGAGACCCAGTACTTC. It encodes CASSLAWETQYF.